This T cell receptor beta chain was sequenced for a study of OX40 agonist ivuxolimab in advanced cancers. Across the whole study: At approximately 80% male, the cohort had a mean age of 60 years, ranging from about 20 to 79.

Profiled with immunoSEQ multiplex PCR; TCRdb holds only in-frame clones, not every one. The sample contains roughly 68,000 clones, more than 80% of which appear only once. Whole-study findings and limits: The mean number of expanded clones was higher in CD8+ T cells than in CD4+. With doses of 0.1 to 3.0 mg/kg, CD4+ and CD8+ blood T cells had undergone clonal expansion by week 6.

To note about this clone: What it binds is not known.

The V gene lost 1 base and the J gene lost 0 bases, with 4 bases spanning the gap. The germline V gene has CDR1 SEHNR and CDR2 FQNEAQ (reference sequence). CDR3 length: 14 amino acids. Sequenced material: CD4+ or CD8+ T cells sorted from blood, taken in a trial of the OX40 agonist ivuxolimab. The receptor was isolated from an adult with an advanced solid tumor such as melanoma, head and neck, liver or kidney cancer. The chain carries TRBV7-9 and TRBJ2-4; D call uncertain. The CDR3 spells CASSLGGAKNIQYF. For the CDR3, the DNA is TGTGCCAGCAGCTTAGGAGGAGCCAAAAACATTCAGTACTTC.